The 9 T cell receptor beta chains below come from one sample, sequenced in a study of human T cells and chemical hapten exposure. Specified time point: pre-sensitization, week 0. Treatment here: therapeutic diphenylcyclopropenone sensitization with weekly scalp DPC. TCRdb recomputed calls from the RACE reads with MiXCR, one row per CDR3 protein. The sample shows fewer than 150,000 distinct CDR3 sequences, roughly 14% of them seen only once. The input for sequencing was whole blood, taken in connection with sensitization to the hapten diphenylcyclopropenone (DPC). These receptors all come from a young woman with alopecia areata. Some clones in this sample may be carry-over from other donors' samples.

The J gene is TRBJ2-2, the V gene TRBV6-1, with a tentative D call TRBD1 (6 bases). The germline V gene encodes CDR1 MNHNS and CDR2 SASEGT. Deletions cut 6 bases from V and 2 bases from J, with 16 bases between. The CDR3 is 16 amino acids. In DNA, the CDR3 is TGTGCCAGCAGGTACCGACAGGCCTCTAACACCGGGGAGCTGTTTTTT. This encodes CASRYRQASNTGELFF.

This clonotype occurred a few times. V usage is TRBV7-9 and J usage is TRBJ1-4, with D hard to call. The CDR3 consists of 12 residues. V shed 5 bases and J shed 3 bases, with 4 bases lying between them. Germline V CDR1 and CDR2: SEHNR, FQNEAQ (reference sequence). Here the CDR3 reads CASSPANEKLFF. The CDR3 nucleotides read TGTGCCAGCAGCCCGGCTAATGAAAAACTGTTTTTT.

The chain is built from TRBV12-3 or TRBV12-4 and TRBJ2-3; D remains ambiguous. V was cut by 6 bases and J by 4 bases, with 8 bases left in between. The CDR3 is 12 amino acids. The CDR3 bases are TGTGCCAGCAGCCAAACTTCAGATACGCAGTATTTT. It specifies CASSQTSDTQYF.

This clonotype was observed at least ten times. The rearrangement joins TRBV7-9 to TRBJ1-5; D uncertain. V lost 2 bases and J lost 6, with 8 bases in between. This CDR3 is 13 amino acids long. Germline CDR1 and CDR2: SEHNR and FQNEAQ (reference sequence). CDR3 nucleotide sequence: TGTGCCAGCAGCTTAACGACGGGTCAGCCCCAGCATTTT. Amino acids: CASSLTTGQPQHF.

This chain connects TRBV7-2 to TRBJ2-5; no clear D gene. In germline, CDR1 is SGHTA, CDR2 FQGNSA. V lost 0 bases and J lost 1, with 9 bases in between. This CDR3 is 15 amino acids long. In DNA, the CDR3 is TGTGCCAGCAGCTTAGCCCCCAAAGCCCAAGAGACCCAGTACTTC. Amino acid sequence: CASSLAPKAQETQYF.

The chain links TRBV7-2 to TRBJ1-5; D is unresolved. V was trimmed by 1 base and J by 5 bases, leaving 9 bases between them. The CDR3 is made up of 14 amino acids. Germline CDR1 SGHTA, CDR2 FQGNSA. In nucleotides, the CDR3 is TGTGCCAGCAGCTTAGTACATAGAGATCAGCCCCAGCATTTT. Its protein product is CASSLVHRDQPQHF.

Ten or more counts support this clonotype. The CDR3: CASSQGTMNSYGYTF. CDR3 bases: TGTGCCAGCAGCCAAGGGACCATGAACAGCTATGGCTACACCTTC. The gene calls are TRBV3-1 and TRBJ1-2; no firm D call. Trimming removed 1 base from V and 4 bases from J, with 13 bases in between. CDR1 is LGHDT, CDR2 YNNKEL, per germline (reference sequence). This CDR3 has 15 residues.

This clonotype was seen a few times. The chain joins TRBV20-1 to TRBJ2-7; 11 positions agree with TRBD2. With V trimmed by 3 bases and J by 0 bases, 10 bases remained unmatched. The CDR3 is 17 residues long. Germline assignment: CDR1 DFQATT and CDR2 SNEGSKA (reference sequence). CDR3 in amino acids: CSASPLAGGQFSYEQYF. The CDR3 DNA reads TGCAGTGCTAGCCCTCTAGCGGGGGGCCAATTCTCCTACGAGCAGTACTTC.

This clonotype has more than one count but fewer than ten. V usage is TRBV2 and J usage is TRBJ2-4; D is uncertain. CDR1 is SNHLY and CDR2 is FYNNEI in the germline V gene. V gave up 1 base and J gave up 15 bases, with 10 bases separating them. This CDR3 is 11 amino acids long. CDR3: CASSEGLVWYF. For the CDR3, the DNA is TGTGCCAGCAGTGAAGGTCTAGTCTGGTACTTC.